The T cell receptor (beta chain) described here comes from a study of blood T cell repertoires in COVID-19. Study-level information: Sources were T cells, B-cell-depleted T cells, or PBMCs; the material itself was cDNA or gDNA.

Profiling relied on immunoSEQ multiplex PCR, and the TCRdb table lists in-frame clones only, not all of them. The repertoire includes fewer than 130,000 clones, around 79% of them detected once, and around 20% sits in the top ten. Germline values: CDR1 SQVTM, CDR2 ANQGSEA. After removal of 2 bases from V and 1 base from J, the junction contained 8 bases not matched to a gene. The CDR3 totals 16 residues. Material: peripheral blood. This receptor was taken from a man between 65 and 80 years old with active or convalescent COVID-19. This chain uses TRBV29-1 with TRBJ2-7; TRBD2 aligns across 10 bases. In DNA form, the CDR3 reads TGCAGCGTTGAAACTAGCGGGAAGGTCGGTTCCTACGAGCAGTACTTC. Translating it yields CSVETSGKVGSYEQYF.